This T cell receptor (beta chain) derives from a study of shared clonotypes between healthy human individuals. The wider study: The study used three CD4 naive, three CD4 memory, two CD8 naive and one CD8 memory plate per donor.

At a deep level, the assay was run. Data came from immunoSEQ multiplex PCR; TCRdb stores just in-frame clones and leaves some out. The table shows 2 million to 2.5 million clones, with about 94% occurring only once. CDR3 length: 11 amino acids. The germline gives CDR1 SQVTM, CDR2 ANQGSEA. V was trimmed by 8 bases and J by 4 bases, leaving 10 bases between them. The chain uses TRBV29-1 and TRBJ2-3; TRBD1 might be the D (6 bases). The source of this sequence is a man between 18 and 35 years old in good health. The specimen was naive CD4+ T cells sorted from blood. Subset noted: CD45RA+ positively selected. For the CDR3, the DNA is TGCAGCTCCCGACAGGCAGATACGCAGTATTTT. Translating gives CSSRQADTQYF.